This is a list of T cell receptor beta chains from one sample in a study of CD8+CD57+ T cells in acquired aplastic anemia. TCRdb re-called the reads through MiXCR, storing one row per CDR3 protein. The table shows roughly 86,000 distinct CDR3 sequences, with about 45% occurring only once. The sample comprised sorted CD4+, CD8+, or CD8+CD57+ T cells (not recorded which) from PBMCs. These receptor sequences come from a human donor in good health, serving as a control. CDR3s include the opening cysteine and the closing phenylalanine or tryptophan. The order of the fields is CDR3 protein, CDR3 DNA, J gene, V gene, clone size, D gene. A D gene is named only where the DNA matches it firmly. Expanded clones are given a class, and other clones once, few, many or no size at all.

CATSDTSGEGTQYF	TGTGCCACCAGTGATACCAGCGGGGAGGGTACGCAGTATTTT	TRBJ2-3	TRBV24-1	-	TRBD2
CATSRRTGGITEAFF	TGTGCCACCAGCAGGAGGACAGGGGGCATCACTGAAGCTTTCTTT	TRBJ1-1	TRBV15	-	TRBD1
CASSVATTGQETQYF	TGTGCCAGCAGCGTAGCTACAACAGGTCAAGAGACCCAGTACTTC	TRBJ2-5	TRBV9	-	-
CASSEVTDTEAFF	TGTGCCAGCAGTGAGGTGACGGACACTGAAGCTTTCTTT	TRBJ1-1	TRBV6-1	few	-
CASSLVAVNTEAFF	TGTGCCAGCAGCTTAGTGGCGGTGAACACTGAAGCTTTCTTT	TRBJ1-1	TRBV7-9	-	-
CASSRDRSYGYTF	TGCGCCAGCAGTAGGGACAGGTCCTATGGCTACACCTTC	TRBJ1-2	TRBV10-1	-	TRBD1
CSVEEDSEAFF	TGCAGCGTTGAGGAAGACTCTGAAGCTTTCTTT	TRBJ1-1	TRBV29-1	many	-
CASSSRGGFEQYF	TGTGCCAGCAGCTCCAGGGGAGGGTTCGAGCAGTACTTC	TRBJ2-7	TRBV25-1	-	-
CASSLPAFNYGYTF	TGTGCCAGCAGCTTGCCGGCATTTAACTATGGCTACACCTTC	TRBJ1-2	TRBV5-5	many	-
CASSDPGGEASSTDTQYF	TGTGCCAGCAGTGACCCCGGGGGCGAAGCGTCGAGCACAGATACGCAGTATTTT	TRBJ2-3	TRBV25-1	many	-
CASSSLHESSYEQYF	TGTGCCAGCAGTTCCCTTCACGAGAGCTCCTACGAGCAGTACTTC	TRBJ2-7	TRBV6-2/TRBV6-3	few	-
CASSLGGGENQPQHF	TGTGCCAGCAGCCTAGGCGGGGGCGAGAATCAGCCCCAGCATTTT	TRBJ1-5	TRBV27	-	-